These 30 T cell receptor beta chains share one sample of origin, sequenced in a study of blood T cell repertoires in COVID-19 (dated by TCRdb to 2018 to 2021). Library method: the immunoSEQ multiplex PCR assay. The table was pulled from immuneACCESS by TCRdb, which kept in-frame rearrangements only. Such tables lose some clones; where checked, under half of the loss comes from unresolved V genes, and the rest has no known cause. Present in this sample are about 240,000 clones, approximately 83% of which were seen just once. The ten top clones hold 2.5% to 3.5% of the sample. The sample was PBMCs or T cells enriched from blood (not recorded which). Receptors originate from a woman in her 40s with acute COVID-19.

J is TRBJ1-5 and V is TRBV4-1; D uncertain. The germline gives CDR1 MGHRA, CDR2 YSYEKL. The V and J ends lost 3 bases and 9 bases respectively, with 21 bases between them. The CDR3 extends over 16 amino acids. The CDR3: CASSHGSIRSEGPQHF. The CDR3 coding sequence is TGCGCCAGCAGCCATGGGTCGATCAGGTCGGAGGGGCCCCAGCATTTT.

The chain is built from TRBV5-1 and TRBJ1-4, with 10 nucleotides matching TRBD1. The CDR3 runs 14 residues. The V segment lost 5 bases and the J segment 7 bases; nucleotides outside the gene matches: 5. Germline V gives CDR1 SGHRS, CDR2 YFSETQ. DNA of the CDR3: TGCGCCAGCAGTAGGGGACAGGGGTCTGAAAAACTGTTTTTT. Protein sequence: CASSRGQGSEKLFF.

The chain has TRBV9 and TRBJ2-1, with 7 bases identical to TRBD2. This CDR3 contains 15 residues. The germline gives CDR1 SGDLS, CDR2 YYNGEE. The ends lost 0 bases at V and 4 bases at J; junction bases unmatched: 4. The CDR3 loop is CASSVASGIYNEQFF. The CDR3 DNA sequence: TGTGCCAGCAGCGTAGCGAGCGGGATTTACAATGAGCAGTTCTTC.

This clone showed up just once. The rearrangement uses TRBV3-1 (or the pseudogene TRBV3-2) and TRBJ1-4, with no clear D. From germline, CDR1 is LGHDT and CDR2 YNNKEL (reference sequence). V was trimmed by 2 bases and J by 7 bases, leaving 11 bases between them. The CDR3 totals 14 residues. The CDR3 reads CASSQSRVIEKLFF. The CDR3 DNA follows: TGTGCCAGCAGCCAAAGCCGGGTAATTGAAAAACTGTTTTTT.

The J gene is TRBJ1-3, the V gene TRBV4-1; 7 nucleotides agree with TRBD1. V lost 3 bases to trimming and J lost 3 bases; unmatched junction nucleotides: 14. Looked up from germline, CDR1 is MGHRA and CDR2 is YSYEKL. The CDR3 totals 18 residues. This CDR3 reads CASSHKGTGAVGGNTIYF. For the CDR3, the DNA is TGCGCCAGCAGCCATAAGGGAACAGGGGCCGTAGGTGGAAACACCATATATTTT.

The chain is built from TRBV30 and TRBJ2-7; D might be TRBD1 (6 bases). CDR1 is GTSNPN, CDR2 SVGIG, per germline (reference sequence). This CDR3 comprises 16 residues. This CDR3 is CASEGRGEGDPYEQYF. CDR3 nucleotide sequence: TGTGCTTCCGAAGGACGGGGAGAGGGGGACCCCTACGAGCAGTACTTC.

V gene TRBV12-3 or TRBV12-4 combines with J gene TRBJ2-1; D not certain. The CDR3 sequence is 12 residues long. V lost 3 bases and J lost 5, with 5 bases in between. Here the CDR3 reads CASSFSNNEQFF. The CDR3 nucleotides are TGTGCCAGCAGTTTTTCCAACAATGAGCAGTTCTTC.

This chain uses TRBV4-2 with TRBJ2-3; 9 bases align to TRBD2. V trimming: 4 bases; J trimming: 1 base; junction bases outside the gene matches: 6. There are 16 residues in the CDR3. Germline V gene lookup returns CDR1 LGHNA and CDR2 YNFKEQ. The CDR3 protein is CASSPLRLAGTDTQYF. The DNA of the CDR3 is TGTGCCAGCAGCCCCCTTCGACTAGCGGGCACAGATACGCAGTATTTT.

The chain uses TRBV7-9 and TRBJ2-3, with TRBD1 matching 7 bases. Losses at the gene ends were 0 bases for V and 6 bases for J; bases not matched to a gene: 3. CDR1 is SEHNR and CDR2 is FQNEAQ in the germline V gene (reference sequence). The CDR3 has 14 amino acids. The CDR3 protein is CASSLAWDSDTQYF. In DNA form, the CDR3 reads TGTGCCAGCAGCTTAGCTTGGGACAGCGATACGCAGTATTTT.

On this clone itself: An end of the junction differs from the germline gene, which may be a read error. The chain carries TRBV5-4 and TRBJ2-1; D is undetermined. The CDR3 totals 11 residues. Germline values: CDR1 SGHNT, CDR2 YYREEE (reference sequence). CDR3 amino acids: CASSFERKLLF. CDR3 coding DNA: TGTGCCAGCAGCTTTGAGAGAAAACTACTCTTC. Full variable domain (outside the CDR3, taken from reference TRBV5-4 and TRBJ2-1): ETGVTQSPTHLIKTRGQQVTLRCSSQSGHNTVSWYQQALGQGPQFIFQYYREEENGRGNFPPRFSGLQFPNYSSELNVNALELDDSALYLCASSFERKLLFGPGTRLTVL.

The chain is built from TRBV24-1 and TRBJ2-1, with 8 bases that match TRBD2. V trimming: 7 bases; J trimming: 4 bases; junction bases outside the gene matches: 8. This CDR3 comprises 15 residues. Germline V gene data show CDR1 as KGHDR and CDR2 as SFDVKD. CDR3 sequence (DNA): TGTGCCACCAGCTCCCGCACTAGCGGTTACAATGAGCAGTTCTTC. Its protein product is CATSSRTSGYNEQFF.

V is TRBV9 and J is TRBJ1-2; 8 bases fit TRBD1. Per germline, CDR1 SGDLS and CDR2 YYNGEE. This CDR3 contains 14 residues. V lost 3 bases, J lost 3 bases, and 4 bases stayed unmatched. The CDR3 DNA is TGTGCCAGCAGCGGGACAGGGTCCCACTATGGCTACACCTTC. Residues: CASSGTGSHYGYTF.

This clone was counted a few times. J is TRBJ1-3 and V is TRBV5-4; tentative D call: TRBD1 (6 bases). With 6 bases removed from V and 4 bases from J, the gap between germline ends came to 14 bases. The CDR3 runs to 14 residues. CDR1 is SGHNT, CDR2 YYREEE, per germline (reference sequence). The CDR3 DNA sequence: TGTGCCAGCAACAACCAGGGGAGCGGAAACACCATATATTTT. Amino acid sequence: CASNNQGSGNTIYF.

The chain carries TRBV11-2 and TRBJ2-6; D is uncertain. The CDR3 sequence is 15 residues long. Germline values: CDR1 SGHAT, CDR2 FQNNGV. V lost 1 base to trimming and J lost 0 bases, with 4 bases between them. In DNA, the CDR3 is TGTGCCAGCAGCTTAGTGGCCTCTGGGGCCAACGTCCTGACTTTC. Residues: CASSLVASGANVLTF.

This sequence joins TRBV7-9 and TRBJ1-2, with TRBD1 matching 9 bases. Germline CDR1 reads SEHNR; CDR2 reads FQNEAQ (reference sequence). This CDR3 is built from 13 residues. V trimming: 3 bases; J trimming: 8 bases; junction bases outside the gene matches: 4. The CDR3 sequence is CASSFGTGLGYTF. CDR3 coding DNA: TGTGCCAGCAGCTTCGGGACAGGGTTGGGCTACACCTTC.

V and J are TRBV5-1 and TRBJ1-1, with D unresolved. The V end lost 0 bases, the J end lost 1 base, and 10 bases lay between the germline ends. This CDR3 has 15 amino acids. Germline values: CDR1 SGHRS, CDR2 YFSETQ. The CDR3 protein is CASSLVPGRNTEAFF. CDR3 nucleotides: TGCGCCAGCAGCTTGGTTCCGGGAAGGAACACTGAAGCTTTCTTT.

V gene TRBV4-1 combines with J gene TRBJ1-1; D is perhaps TRBD1 (5 bases). The CDR3 consists of 16 residues. The germline gives CDR1 MGHRA, CDR2 YSYEKL. V gave up 4 bases and J gave up 6 bases, with 21 bases separating them. CDR3 coding DNA: TGCGCCAGCAGCCGGGGATTTGGGCAGGGCGTCGCTGAAGCTTTCTTT. It codes for CASSRGFGQGVAEAFF.

The chain recombines TRBV23-1 with TRBJ1-6, with D perhaps TRBD1 (6 bases). TRBV23-1 is an ORF, with its function uncertain. V was cut by 2 bases and J by 7 bases, with 15 bases left in between. This CDR3 has 16 residues. In nucleotides, the CDR3 is TGCGCCAGCAGTCAACCGGGACAAGGACGGAATTCACCCCTCCACTTT. Translating it yields CASSQPGQGRNSPLHF.

This clone was counted between two and nine times. One end of the junction does not line up with germline, which may come from a read error. The CDR3 spells CASSLAVGEAGDDGELFF. DNA for the CDR3: TGTGCTAGCAGCTTAGCGGTCGGGGAAGCGGGAGATGACGGGGAGCTGTTTTTT. The chain couples TRBV7-7 to TRBJ2-2, with TRBD2 matching 8 bases. Germline values: CDR1 SSHAT, CDR2 FNYEAQ (reference sequence). There are 18 residues in the CDR3.

The chain recombines TRBV29-1 with TRBJ1-1; 7 nucleotides line up with TRBD1. The V gene's germline CDR1 is SQVTM and CDR2 ANQGSEA. The length of the CDR3 is 13 residues. V shed 2 bases and J 4 bases; nucleotides not matched to a gene: 4. The DNA of the CDR3 is TGCAGCGTTGAAAGGGGGCGAGGCACTGAAGCTTTCTTT. Protein sequence: CSVERGRGTEAFF.

This chain links TRBV15 with TRBJ1-2; D unresolved. CDR1 is LNHNV, CDR2 YYDKDF, per germline (reference sequence). Trimming took off 0 bases at V and 6 bases at J, with 8 bases between the two ends. The CDR3 is 13 amino acids. CDR3 sequence reads: CATSRENSNGYTF. The CDR3 region has the DNA TGTGCCACCAGCAGAGAGAACAGCAATGGCTACACCTTC.

The chain has TRBV5-1 and TRBJ2-2, with unresolved D. Germline CDR1 reads SGHRS; CDR2 reads YFSETQ. The CDR3 contains 15 residues. The ends were cut back, 3 bases at V and 3 bases at J, with 12 bases in the middle. The CDR3 loop is CASSSAGRDTGELFF. The CDR3 region has the DNA TGCGCCAGCAGCTCCGCTGGGCGTGACACCGGGGAGCTGTTTTTT.

The genes are TRBV3-1 (or the pseudogene TRBV3-2) and TRBJ2-7; 9 positions match TRBD1. V lost 1 base, J lost 4 bases, and 5 bases stayed unmatched. This CDR3 contains 15 residues. Germline lookup yields CDR1 LGHDT and CDR2 YNNKEL (reference sequence). This CDR3 reads CASSQVLGQGYEQYF. Here the CDR3 DNA reads TGTGCCAGCAGCCAAGTTTTGGGACAGGGTTACGAGCAGTACTTC.

DNA of the CDR3: TGTGCCAGCAGCGTAGGAGGTAGCGGGAGTTTGTATGAGCAGTTCTTC. It encodes CASSVGGSGSLYEQFF. The chain recombines TRBV9 with TRBJ2-1; 9 nucleotides line up with TRBD2. Trimming at V came to 0 bases and at J to 8 bases, leaving 9 bases not matched to a gene. The CDR3 is 16 amino acids. The germline gives CDR1 SGDLS, CDR2 YYNGEE.

V is TRBV18 and J is TRBJ2-1; TRBD2 aligns across 9 bases. Looked up from germline, CDR1 is KGHSH and CDR2 is LQKENI. J was trimmed by 2 bases and V by 2 bases; bases with no gene match: 4. The CDR3 is made up of 16 amino acids. The CDR3 sequence: CASSPWEREAYNEQFF. In DNA form, the CDR3 reads TGTGCCAGCTCACCATGGGAGCGGGAGGCCTACAATGAGCAGTTCTTC.

J is TRBJ2-4 and V is TRBV10-3; 13 bases fit TRBD2. This CDR3 is built from 18 residues. The junction had 5 bases not matched to a gene; V was cut back by 0 bases and J by 3 bases. The germline V gene encodes CDR1 ENHRY and CDR2 SYGVKD. CDR3 residues: CAISESWTSGSVKNIQYF. The DNA of the CDR3 is TGTGCCATCAGTGAGTCGTGGACTAGCGGGAGTGTCAAAAACATTCAGTACTTC.

V is TRBV29-1 and J is TRBJ2-3; D unclear. The V end lost 0 bases, the J end lost 0 bases, and 10 bases lay between the germline ends. The V gene's germline CDR1 is SQVTM and CDR2 ANQGSEA. The CDR3 length is 15 residues. CDR3 sequence: CSVEDRRLSTDTQYF. The DNA for the CDR3 is TGCAGCGTTGAAGATCGTCGACTTAGCACAGATACGCAGTATTTT.

This chain connects TRBV19 to TRBJ2-7, with D unclear. V was shortened by 2 bases and J by 0 bases, with 14 bases between the two germline ends. This CDR3 is 16 amino acids long. Germline CDR1 and CDR2: LNHDA and SQIVND (reference sequence). The CDR3 DNA reads as TGTGCCAGTAGTATAAGCGCGAGCCCCAGCTCCTACGAGCAGTACTTC. It codes for CASSISASPSSYEQYF. Supplemented by reference TRBV19 and TRBJ2-7, the full variable domain reads DGGITQSPKYLFRKEGQNVTLSCEQNLNHDAMYWYRQDPGQGLRLIYYSQIVNDFQKGDIAEGYSVSREKKESFPLTVTSAQKNPTAFYLCASSISASPSSYEQYFGPGTRLTVT.

The chain uses TRBV11-3 and TRBJ1-1; D gene ambiguous. Deletions cut 4 bases from V and 1 base from J, with 13 bases between. The germline gives CDR1 SGHNT, CDR2 YENEEA. This CDR3 region has 15 residues. CDR3 in amino acids: CASSYRGRENTEAFF. In DNA, the CDR3 is TGTGCCAGCAGCTACCGCGGACGGGAGAACACTGAAGCTTTCTTT.

The genes are TRBV29-1 and TRBJ2-7, with D possibly TRBD1 on 6 matching bases. Germline V gives CDR1 SQVTM, CDR2 ANQGSEA. The CDR3 length is 11 residues. The V end was cut by 4 bases, the J end by 6 bases, with 10 bases between. The CDR3 loop is CSVGQASEQYF. In DNA form, the CDR3 reads TGCAGCGTTGGACAGGCGTCCGAGCAGTACTTC.